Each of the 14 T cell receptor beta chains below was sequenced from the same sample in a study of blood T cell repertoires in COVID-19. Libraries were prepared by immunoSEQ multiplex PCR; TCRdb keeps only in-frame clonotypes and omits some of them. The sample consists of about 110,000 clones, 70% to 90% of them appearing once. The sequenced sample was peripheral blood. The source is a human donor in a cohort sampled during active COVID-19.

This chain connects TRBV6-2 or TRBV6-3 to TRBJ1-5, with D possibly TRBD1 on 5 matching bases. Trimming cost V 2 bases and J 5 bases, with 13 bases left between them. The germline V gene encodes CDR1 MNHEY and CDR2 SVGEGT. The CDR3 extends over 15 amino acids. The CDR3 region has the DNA TGTGCCAGCAGTTACAGGGGTCTCAGGGATCAGCCCCAGCATTTT. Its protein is CASSYRGLRDQPQHF.

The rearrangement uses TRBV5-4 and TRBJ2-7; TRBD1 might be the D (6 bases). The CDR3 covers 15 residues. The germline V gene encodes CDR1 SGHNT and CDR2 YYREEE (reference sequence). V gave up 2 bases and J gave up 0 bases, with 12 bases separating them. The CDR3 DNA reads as TGTGCCAGCAGCTTTAAGGACAGCCTCTCCTACGAGCAGTACTTC. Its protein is CASSFKDSLSYEQYF.

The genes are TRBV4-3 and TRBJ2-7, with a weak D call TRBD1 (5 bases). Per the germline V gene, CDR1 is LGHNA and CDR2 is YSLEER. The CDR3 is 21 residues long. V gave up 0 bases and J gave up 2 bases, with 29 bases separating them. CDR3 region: CASSQELGRGKWAPGPYEQYF. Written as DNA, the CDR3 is TGCGCCAGCAGCCAAGAATTAGGACGCGGCAAGTGGGCGCCAGGGCCCTACGAGCAGTACTTC.

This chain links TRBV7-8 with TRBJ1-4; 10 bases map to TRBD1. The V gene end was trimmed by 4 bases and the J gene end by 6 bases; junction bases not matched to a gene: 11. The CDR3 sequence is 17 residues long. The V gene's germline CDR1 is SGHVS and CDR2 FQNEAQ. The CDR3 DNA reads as TGTGCCAGCAGCTCCGAGGGTTTCGGGACAGGGGATGAAAAACTGTTTTTT. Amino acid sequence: CASSSEGFGTGDEKLFF.

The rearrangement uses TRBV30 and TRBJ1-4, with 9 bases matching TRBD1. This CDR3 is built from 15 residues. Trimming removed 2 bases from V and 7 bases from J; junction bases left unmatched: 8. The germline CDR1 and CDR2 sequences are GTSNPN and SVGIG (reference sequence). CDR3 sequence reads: CAWSPGQGKGEKLFF. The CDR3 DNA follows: TGTGCCTGGAGTCCTGGACAGGGGAAGGGTGAAAAACTGTTTTTT. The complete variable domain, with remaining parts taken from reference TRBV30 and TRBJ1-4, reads SQTIHQWPATLVQPVGSPLSLECTVEGTSNPNLYWYRQAAGRGLQLLFYSVGIGQISSEVPQNLSASRPQDRQFILSSKKLLLSDSGFYLCAWSPGQGKGEKLFFGSGTQLSVL.

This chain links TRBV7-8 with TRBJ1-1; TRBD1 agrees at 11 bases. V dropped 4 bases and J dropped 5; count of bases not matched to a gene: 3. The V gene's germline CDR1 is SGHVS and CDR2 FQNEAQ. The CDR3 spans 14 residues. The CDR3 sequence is CASSWGTGGTEAFF. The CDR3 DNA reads TGTGCCAGCAGCTGGGGGACAGGGGGAACTGAAGCTTTCTTT.

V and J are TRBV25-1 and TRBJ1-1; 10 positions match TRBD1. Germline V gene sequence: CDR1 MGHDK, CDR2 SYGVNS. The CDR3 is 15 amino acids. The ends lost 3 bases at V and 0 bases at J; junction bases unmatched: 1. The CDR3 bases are TGTGCCAGCAGTGAGACAGGGGGCATGAACACTGAAGCTTTCTTT. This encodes CASSETGGMNTEAFF.

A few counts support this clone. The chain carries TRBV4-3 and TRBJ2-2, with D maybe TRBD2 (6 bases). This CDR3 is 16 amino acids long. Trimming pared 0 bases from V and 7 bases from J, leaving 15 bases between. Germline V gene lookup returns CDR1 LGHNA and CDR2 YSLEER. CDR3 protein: CASSQDSRLEYGELFF. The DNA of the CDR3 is TGCGCCAGCAGCCAAGATAGTCGACTAGAGTACGGGGAGCTGTTTTTT.

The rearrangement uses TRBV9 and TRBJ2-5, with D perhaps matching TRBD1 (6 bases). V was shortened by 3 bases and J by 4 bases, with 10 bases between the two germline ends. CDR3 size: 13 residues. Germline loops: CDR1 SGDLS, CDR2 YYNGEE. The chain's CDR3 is CASSEQGGETQYF. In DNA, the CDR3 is TGTGCCAGCAGCGAACAGGGCGGAGAGACCCAGTACTTC.

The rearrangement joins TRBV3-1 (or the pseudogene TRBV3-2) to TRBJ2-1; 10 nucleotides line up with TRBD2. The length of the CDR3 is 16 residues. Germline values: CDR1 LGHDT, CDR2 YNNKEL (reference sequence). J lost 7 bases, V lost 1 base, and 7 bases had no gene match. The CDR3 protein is CASSQAAGGPGNEQFF. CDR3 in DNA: TGTGCCAGCAGCCAAGCAGCGGGGGGGCCTGGAAATGAGCAGTTCTTC.

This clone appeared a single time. CDR3 loop: CASSGAPGQESEAFF. The CDR3 coding sequence is TGTGCCAGCAGTGGCGCCCCGGGACAGGAAAGTGAAGCTTTCTTT. The chain uses TRBV6-6 and TRBJ1-1; 8 nucleotides agree with TRBD1. V trimming: 5 bases; J trimming: 7 bases; junction bases outside the gene matches: 12. The germline CDR1 and CDR2 sequences are MNHNY and SVGAGI (reference sequence). The CDR3 extends over 15 amino acids.

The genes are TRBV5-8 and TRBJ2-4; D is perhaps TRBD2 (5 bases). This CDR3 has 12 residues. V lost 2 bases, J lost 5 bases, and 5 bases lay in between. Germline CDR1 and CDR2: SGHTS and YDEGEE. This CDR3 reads CASSFGENIQYF. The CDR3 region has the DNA TGTGCCAGCAGCTTCGGGGAAAACATTCAGTACTTC.

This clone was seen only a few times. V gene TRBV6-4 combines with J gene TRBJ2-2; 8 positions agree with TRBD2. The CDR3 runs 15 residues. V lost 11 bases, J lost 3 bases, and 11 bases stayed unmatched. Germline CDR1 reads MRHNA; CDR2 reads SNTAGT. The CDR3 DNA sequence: TGTGCCTCCTGCCCCACGGGAGGGGACACCGGGGAGCTGTTTTTT. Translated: CASCPTGGDTGELFF.

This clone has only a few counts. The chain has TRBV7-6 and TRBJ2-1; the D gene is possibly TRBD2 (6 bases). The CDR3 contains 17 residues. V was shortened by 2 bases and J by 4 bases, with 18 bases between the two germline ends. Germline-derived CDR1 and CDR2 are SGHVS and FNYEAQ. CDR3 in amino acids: CASSLKAGTTPYNEQFF. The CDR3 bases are TGTGCCAGCAGCTTAAAGGCGGGAACTACTCCTTACAATGAGCAGTTCTTC.